This T cell receptor beta chain was identified in a study of blood T cell repertoires in COVID-19. Overall study: Collection of acute and convalescent COVID-19 samples took place in the United States, Italy and Spain. From T cells, B-cell-depleted T cells, or PBMCs came the material, which was cDNA or gDNA.

The sample holds a few counts of this clone. In germline, CDR1 is LGHDT, CDR2 YNNKEL (reference sequence). The CDR3 runs 15 residues. The germline V and J ends were trimmed by 2 bases and 8 bases, with 18 bases remaining between them. Under the authors' procedure: Estimated nucleated cell counts came from reference gene primer amplification. TCRdb keeps only in-frame clones here, not all; method: immunoSEQ multiplex PCR. The V and J calls and the clone size are those of that table, but D and trimming were determined from the DNA. The profile covers about 180,000 clones, with about 86% appearing a single time and more than 7.5% taken by the ten largest.

This sequence originates from a man aged 45-60 years with active or convalescent COVID-19. Sequenced input: peripheral blood. The V gene is TRBV3-1 (or the pseudogene TRBV3-2), the J gene TRBJ1-2, with TRBD1 as a possible D gene (6 bases). CDR3 DNA sequence: TGTGCCAGCAGCCAAAACGTCGAGGGGGTAGGCGGCTACACCTTC. Translating gives CASSQNVEGVGGYTF.